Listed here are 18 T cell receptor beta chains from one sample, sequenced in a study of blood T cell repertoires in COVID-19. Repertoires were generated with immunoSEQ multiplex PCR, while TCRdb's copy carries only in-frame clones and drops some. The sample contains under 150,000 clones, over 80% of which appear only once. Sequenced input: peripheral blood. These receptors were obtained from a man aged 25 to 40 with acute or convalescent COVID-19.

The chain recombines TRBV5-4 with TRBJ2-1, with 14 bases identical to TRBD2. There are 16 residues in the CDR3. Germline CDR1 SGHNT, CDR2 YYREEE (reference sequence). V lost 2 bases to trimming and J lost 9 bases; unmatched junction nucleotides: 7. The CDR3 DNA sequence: TGTGCCAGCAGCTTAGCCGGGACTAGCGGGAGAAGTGAGCAGTTCTTC. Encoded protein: CASSLAGTSGRSEQFF.

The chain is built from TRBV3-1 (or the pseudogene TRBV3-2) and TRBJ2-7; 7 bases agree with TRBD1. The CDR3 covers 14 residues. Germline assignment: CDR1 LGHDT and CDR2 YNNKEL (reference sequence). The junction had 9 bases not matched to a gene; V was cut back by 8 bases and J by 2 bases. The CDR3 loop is CASGLGTEAYEQYF. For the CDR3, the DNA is TGTGCCAGCGGACTGGGGACAGAAGCCTACGAGCAGTACTTC.

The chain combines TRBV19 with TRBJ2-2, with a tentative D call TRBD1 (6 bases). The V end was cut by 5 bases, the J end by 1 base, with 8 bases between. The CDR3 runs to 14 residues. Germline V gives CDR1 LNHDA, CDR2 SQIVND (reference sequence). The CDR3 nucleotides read TGTGCCAGTAGTCGGGACAAGAACACCGGGGAGCTGTTTTTT. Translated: CASSRDKNTGELFF.

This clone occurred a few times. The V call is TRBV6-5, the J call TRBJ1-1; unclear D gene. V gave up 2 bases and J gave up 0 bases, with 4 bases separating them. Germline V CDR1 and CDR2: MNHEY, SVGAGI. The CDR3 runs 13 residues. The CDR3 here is CASSYTLNTEAFF. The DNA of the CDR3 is TGTGCCAGCAGTTACACTTTGAACACTGAAGCTTTCTTT.

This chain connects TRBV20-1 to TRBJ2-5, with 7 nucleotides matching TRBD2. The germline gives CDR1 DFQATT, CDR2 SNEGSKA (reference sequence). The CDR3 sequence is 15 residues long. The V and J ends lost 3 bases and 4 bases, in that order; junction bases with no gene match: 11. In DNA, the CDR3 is TGCAGTGCTAGTTCCAGGGCTAGCGGAGGAGAGACCCAGTACTTC. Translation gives CSASSRASGGETQYF.

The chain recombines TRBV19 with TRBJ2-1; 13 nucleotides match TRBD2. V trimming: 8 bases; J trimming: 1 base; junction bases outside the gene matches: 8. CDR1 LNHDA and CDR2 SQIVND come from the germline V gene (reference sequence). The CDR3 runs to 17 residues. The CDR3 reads CASLAKGLAGSYNEQFF. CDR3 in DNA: TGTGCCAGTCTAGCCAAGGGACTAGCGGGGTCCTACAATGAGCAGTTCTTC.

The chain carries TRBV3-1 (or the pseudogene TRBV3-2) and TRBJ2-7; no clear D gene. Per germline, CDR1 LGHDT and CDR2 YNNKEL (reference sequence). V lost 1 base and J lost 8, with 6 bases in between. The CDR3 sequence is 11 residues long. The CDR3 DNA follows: TGTGCCAGCAGCCAAGGCAGTAAGCAGTACTTC. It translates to CASSQGSKQYF.

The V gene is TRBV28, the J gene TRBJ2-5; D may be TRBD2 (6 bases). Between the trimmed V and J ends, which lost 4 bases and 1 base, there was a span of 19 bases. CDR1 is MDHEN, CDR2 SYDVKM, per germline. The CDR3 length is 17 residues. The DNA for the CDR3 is TGTGCCAGCAGTTCCTCGGTGGTAGGAGGGCCCCAAGAGACCCAGTACTTC. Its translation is CASSSSVVGGPQETQYF. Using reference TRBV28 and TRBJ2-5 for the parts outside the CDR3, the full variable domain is DVKVTQSSRYLVKRTGEKVFLECVQDMDHENMFWYRQDPGLGLRLIYFSYDVKMKEKGDIPEGYSVSREKKERFSLILESASTNQTSMYLCASSSSVVGGPQETQYFGPGTRLLVL.

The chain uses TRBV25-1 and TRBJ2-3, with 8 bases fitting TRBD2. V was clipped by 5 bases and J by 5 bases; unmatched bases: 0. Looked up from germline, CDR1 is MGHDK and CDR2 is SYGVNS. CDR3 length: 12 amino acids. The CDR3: CASSTSGDTQYF. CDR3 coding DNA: TGTGCCAGCAGTACTAGCGGAGATACGCAGTATTTT.

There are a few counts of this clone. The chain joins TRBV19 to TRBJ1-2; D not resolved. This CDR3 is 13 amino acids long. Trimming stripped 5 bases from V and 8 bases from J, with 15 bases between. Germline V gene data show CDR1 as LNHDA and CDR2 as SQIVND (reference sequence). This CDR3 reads CASSLSEFPGYTF. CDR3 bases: TGTGCCAGTAGTCTCTCGGAGTTCCCCGGCTACACCTTC.

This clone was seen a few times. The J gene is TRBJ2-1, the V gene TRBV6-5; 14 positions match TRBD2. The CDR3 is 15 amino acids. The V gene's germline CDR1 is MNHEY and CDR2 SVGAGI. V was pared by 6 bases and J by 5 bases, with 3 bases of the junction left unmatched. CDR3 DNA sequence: TGTGCCAGCAGCACGGGACTAGCGGGGGACAATGAGCAGTTCTTC. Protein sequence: CASSTGLAGDNEQFF.

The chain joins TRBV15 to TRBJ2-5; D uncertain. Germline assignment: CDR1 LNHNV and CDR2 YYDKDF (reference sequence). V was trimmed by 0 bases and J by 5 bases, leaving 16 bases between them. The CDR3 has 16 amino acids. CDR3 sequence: CATSRDLLTVRETQYF. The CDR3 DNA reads TGTGCCACCAGCAGAGATCTTCTTACGGTGCGGGAGACCCAGTACTTC.

CDR3 nucleotide sequence: TGTGCCATCAGGGGGGACAGGGGAGCCCAAGAGACCCAGTACTTC. Its protein is CAIRGDRGAQETQYF. The J gene is TRBJ2-5, the V gene TRBV10-3; TRBD1 agrees at 10 bases. Looked up from germline, CDR1 is ENHRY and CDR2 is SYGVKD. V gave up 6 bases and J gave up 1 base; unmatched junction bases: 5. The length of the CDR3 is 15 residues.

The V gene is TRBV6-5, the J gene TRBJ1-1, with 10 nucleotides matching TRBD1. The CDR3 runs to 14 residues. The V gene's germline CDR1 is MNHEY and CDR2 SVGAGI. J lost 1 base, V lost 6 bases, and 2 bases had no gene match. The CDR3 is CASRWTGGNTEAFF. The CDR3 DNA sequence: TGTGCCAGCAGATGGACAGGGGGGAACACTGAAGCTTTCTTT.

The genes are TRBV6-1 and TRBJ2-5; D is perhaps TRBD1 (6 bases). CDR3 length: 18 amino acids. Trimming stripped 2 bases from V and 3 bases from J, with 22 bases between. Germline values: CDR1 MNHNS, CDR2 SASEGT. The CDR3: CASSESPVVAGAKETQYF. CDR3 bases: TGTGCCAGCAGTGAATCCCCAGTAGTGGCAGGGGCAAAAGAGACCCAGTACTTC.

CDR3 in DNA: TGTGCCAGCAGTCGGACATCTCGGGAGCCCCAGCATTTT. It codes for CASSRTSREPQHF. The chain joins TRBV6-5 to TRBJ1-5, with D possibly TRBD1 on 5 matching bases. V lost 5 bases to trimming and J lost 8 bases, with 13 bases between them. This CDR3 contains 13 residues. Germline CDR1 MNHEY, CDR2 SVGAGI.

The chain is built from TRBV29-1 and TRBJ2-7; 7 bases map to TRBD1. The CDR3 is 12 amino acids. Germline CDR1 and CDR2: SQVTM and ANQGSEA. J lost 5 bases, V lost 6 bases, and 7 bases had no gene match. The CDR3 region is CSVSTGPNEQYV. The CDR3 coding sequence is TGCAGCGTATCGACAGGGCCAAACGAGCAGTACGTC.

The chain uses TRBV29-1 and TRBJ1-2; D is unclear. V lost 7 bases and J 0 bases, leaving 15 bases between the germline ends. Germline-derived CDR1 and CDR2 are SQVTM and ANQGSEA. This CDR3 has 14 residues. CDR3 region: CSAGGGYANYGYTF. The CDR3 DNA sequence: TGCAGCGCCGGAGGCGGATACGCTAACTATGGCTACACCTTC. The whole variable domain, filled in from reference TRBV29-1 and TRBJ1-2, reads SAVISQKPSRDICQRGTSLTIQCQVDSQVTMMFWYRQQPGQSLTLIATANQGSEATYESGFVIDKFPISRPNLTFSTLTVSNMSPEDSSIYLCSAGGGYANYGYTFGSGTRLTVV.